This T cell receptor (beta chain) emerged from a study of immune evolution from preneoplasia to lung adenocarcinoma. Study details: HLA loss of heterozygosity: 5.5% to 8.5% AIS, less than 18% MIA, approximately 31% ADC, none AAH. General observations from the study: Highest clonality occurred in KRAS-mutant, not EGFR-mutant or double wild-type, nodules.

TCRdb's copy holds only in-frame clones and misses some; the assay was immunoSEQ multiplex PCR. The data hold around 41,000 clones, with roughly 80% observed a single time. Note on this clone: Its antigen is unidentified.

Germline CDR1 reads MGHDK; CDR2 reads SYGVNS. V gave up 4 bases and J gave up 8 bases; unmatched junction bases: 5. This CDR3 region has 14 residues. The rearrangement uses TRBV25-1 and TRBJ2-2; TRBD1 agrees at 9 bases. Specimen: FFPE invasive lung adenocarcinoma tissue. The clonotype was recovered from a person in their sixties or seventies with lung adenocarcinoma. CDR3 residues: CASSGTGASGELFF. The CDR3 nucleotides are TGTGCCAGCAGTGGGACAGGGGCGTCAGGGGAGCTGTTTTTT.